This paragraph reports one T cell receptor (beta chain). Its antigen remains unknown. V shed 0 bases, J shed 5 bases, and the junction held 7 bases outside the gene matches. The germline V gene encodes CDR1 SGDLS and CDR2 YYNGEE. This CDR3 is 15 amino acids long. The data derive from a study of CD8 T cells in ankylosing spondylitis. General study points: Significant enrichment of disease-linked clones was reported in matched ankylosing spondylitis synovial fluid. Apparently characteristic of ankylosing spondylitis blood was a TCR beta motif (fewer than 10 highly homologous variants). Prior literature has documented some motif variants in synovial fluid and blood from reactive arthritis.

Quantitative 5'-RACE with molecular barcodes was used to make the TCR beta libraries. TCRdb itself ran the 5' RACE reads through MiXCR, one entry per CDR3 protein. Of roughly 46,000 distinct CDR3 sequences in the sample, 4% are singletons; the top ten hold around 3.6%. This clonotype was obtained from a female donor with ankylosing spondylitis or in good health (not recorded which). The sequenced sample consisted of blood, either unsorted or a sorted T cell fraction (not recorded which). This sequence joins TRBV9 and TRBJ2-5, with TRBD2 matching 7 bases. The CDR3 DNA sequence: TGTGCCAGCAGCGTAGGAGTCGGGGGAGGGGAGACCCAGTACTTC. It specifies CASSVGVGGGETQYF.